The entry below gives a single TCR beta chain sequence along with its context. This entry comes from a study of blood T cell repertoires in COVID-19. The data were produced by immunoSEQ multiplex PCR, yet TCRdb's version contains in-frame clones alone and is incomplete. The sample yields some 150,000 clones, around 80% seen once. Germline CDR1 MNHEY, CDR2 SVGAGI. This CDR3 is 15 amino acids long. The junction had 8 bases not matched to a gene; V was cut back by 8 bases and J by 4 bases. The receptor was derived from a woman aged 50 to 60 in a cohort sampled during active or convalescent COVID-19. Sequencing was carried out using peripheral blood. The gene calls are TRBV6-5 and TRBJ2-2; 9 bases align to TRBD1. DNA of the CDR3: TGTGCCAGCCATAAACAGGGGGCCATCACCGGGGAGCTGTTTTTT. Residues: CASHKQGAITGELFF.